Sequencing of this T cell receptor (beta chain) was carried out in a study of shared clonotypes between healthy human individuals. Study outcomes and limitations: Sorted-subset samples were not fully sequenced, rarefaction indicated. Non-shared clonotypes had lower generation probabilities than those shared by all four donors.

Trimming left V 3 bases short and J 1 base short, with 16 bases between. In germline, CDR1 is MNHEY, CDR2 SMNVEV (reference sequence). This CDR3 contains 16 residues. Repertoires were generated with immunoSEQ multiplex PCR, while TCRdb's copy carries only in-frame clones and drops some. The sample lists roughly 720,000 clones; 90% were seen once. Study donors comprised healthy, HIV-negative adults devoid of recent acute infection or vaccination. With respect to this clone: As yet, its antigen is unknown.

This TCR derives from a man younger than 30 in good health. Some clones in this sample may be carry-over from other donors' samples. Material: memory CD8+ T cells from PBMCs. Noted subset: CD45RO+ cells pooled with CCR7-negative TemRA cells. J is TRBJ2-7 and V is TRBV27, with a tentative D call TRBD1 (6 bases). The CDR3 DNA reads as TGTGCCAGCAGTTTTTCTAGGGGGACACTGTCCTACGAGCAGTACTTC. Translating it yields CASSFSRGTLSYEQYF.